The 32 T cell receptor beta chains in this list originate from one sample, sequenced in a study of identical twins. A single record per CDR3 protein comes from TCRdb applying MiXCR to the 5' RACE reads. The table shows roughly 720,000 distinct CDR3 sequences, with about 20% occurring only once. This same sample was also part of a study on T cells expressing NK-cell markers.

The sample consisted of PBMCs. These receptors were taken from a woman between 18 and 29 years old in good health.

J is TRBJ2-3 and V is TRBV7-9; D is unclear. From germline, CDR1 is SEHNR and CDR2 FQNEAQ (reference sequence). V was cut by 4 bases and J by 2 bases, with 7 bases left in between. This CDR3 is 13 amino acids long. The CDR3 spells CASSSTNTDTQYF. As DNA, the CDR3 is TGTGCCAGCAGCTCAACTAACACAGATACGCAGTATTTT.

The CDR3 region is CSADRGLAENIQYF. The DNA of the CDR3 is TGCAGTGCTGACCGGGGACTAGCTGAAAACATTCAGTACTTC. J is TRBJ2-4 and V is TRBV20-1, with 9 bases identical to TRBD2. The CDR3 is 14 residues long. Trimming at V came to 5 bases and at J to 5 bases, leaving 7 bases not matched to a gene. Germline V gives CDR1 DFQATT, CDR2 SNEGSKA (reference sequence).

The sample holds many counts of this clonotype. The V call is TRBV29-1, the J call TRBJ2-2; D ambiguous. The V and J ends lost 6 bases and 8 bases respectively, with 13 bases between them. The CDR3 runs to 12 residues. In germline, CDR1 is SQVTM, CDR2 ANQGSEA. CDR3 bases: TGCAGCGTGGAAACCTCGGCGGGGGAGCTGTTTTTT. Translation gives CSVETSAGELFF.

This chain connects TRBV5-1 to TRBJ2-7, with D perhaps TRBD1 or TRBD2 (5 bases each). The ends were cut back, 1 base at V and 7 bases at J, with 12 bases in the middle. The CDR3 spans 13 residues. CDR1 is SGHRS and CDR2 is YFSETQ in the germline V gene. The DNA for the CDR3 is TGCGCCAGCAGCTTGCGGGGCGGAAGGGAGCAGTACTTC. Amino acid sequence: CASSLRGGREQYF.

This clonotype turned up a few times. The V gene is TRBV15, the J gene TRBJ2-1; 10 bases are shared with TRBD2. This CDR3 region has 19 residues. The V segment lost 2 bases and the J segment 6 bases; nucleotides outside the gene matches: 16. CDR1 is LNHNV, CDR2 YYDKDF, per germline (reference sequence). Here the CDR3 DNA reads TGTGCCACCAGCAGACCCTCTAGCGGGGGCCAAGGTCGGATCAATGAGCAGTTCTTC. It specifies CATSRPSSGGQGRINEQFF.

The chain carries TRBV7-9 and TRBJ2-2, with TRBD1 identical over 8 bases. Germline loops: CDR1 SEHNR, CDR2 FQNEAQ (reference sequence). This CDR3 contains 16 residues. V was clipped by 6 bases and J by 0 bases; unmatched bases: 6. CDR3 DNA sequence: TGTGCCAGCAGGCCGGGACAGGTACCGAACACCGGGGAGCTGTTTTTT. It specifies CASRPGQVPNTGELFF.

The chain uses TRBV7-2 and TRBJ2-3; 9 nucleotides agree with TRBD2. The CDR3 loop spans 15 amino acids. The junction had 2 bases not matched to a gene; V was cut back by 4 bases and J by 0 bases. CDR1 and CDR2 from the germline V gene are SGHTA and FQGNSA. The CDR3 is CASSSSGISTDTQYF. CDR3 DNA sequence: TGTGCCAGCAGCTCTAGCGGGATCAGCACAGATACGCAGTATTTT.

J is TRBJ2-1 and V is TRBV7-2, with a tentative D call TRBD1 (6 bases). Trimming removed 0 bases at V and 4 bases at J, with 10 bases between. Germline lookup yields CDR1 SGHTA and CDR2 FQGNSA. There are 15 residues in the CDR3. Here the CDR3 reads CASSLAGADYNEQFF. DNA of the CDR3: TGTGCCAGCAGCTTAGCGGGGGCCGATTACAATGAGCAGTTCTTC.

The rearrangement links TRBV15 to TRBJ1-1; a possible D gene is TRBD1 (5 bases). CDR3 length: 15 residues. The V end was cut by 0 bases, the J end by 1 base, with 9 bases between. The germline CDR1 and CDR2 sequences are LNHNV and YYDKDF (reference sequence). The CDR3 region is CATSRDFGQNTEAFF. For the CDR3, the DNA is TGTGCCACCAGCAGAGATTTCGGACAGAACACTGAAGCTTTCTTT. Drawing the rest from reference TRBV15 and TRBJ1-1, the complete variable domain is DAMVIQNPRYQVTQFGKPVTLSCSQTLNHNVMYWYQQKSSQAPKLLFHYYDKDFNNEADTPDNFQSRRPNTSFCFLDIRSPGLGDTAMYLCATSRDFGQNTEAFFGQGTRLTVV.

The CDR3 coding sequence is TGTGCCAGCTCACTTAGTTCGCTCACAGGGGGCGAGCAGTTCTTC. As protein: CASSLSSLTGGEQFF. This rearrangement joins TRBV18 to TRBJ2-1, with TRBD1 matching 9 bases. The V gene end was trimmed by 4 bases and the J gene end by 10 bases; junction bases not matched to a gene: 11. The CDR3 is made up of 15 amino acids. Germline V lookup: CDR1 KGHSH, CDR2 LQKENI.

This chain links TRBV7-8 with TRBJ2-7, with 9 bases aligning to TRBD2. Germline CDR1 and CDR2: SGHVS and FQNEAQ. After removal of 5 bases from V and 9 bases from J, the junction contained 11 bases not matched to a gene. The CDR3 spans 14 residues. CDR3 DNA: TGTGCCAGCAGCCGATTAGCGGGAGTGAGAGTGCAGTACTTC. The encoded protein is CASSRLAGVRVQYF.

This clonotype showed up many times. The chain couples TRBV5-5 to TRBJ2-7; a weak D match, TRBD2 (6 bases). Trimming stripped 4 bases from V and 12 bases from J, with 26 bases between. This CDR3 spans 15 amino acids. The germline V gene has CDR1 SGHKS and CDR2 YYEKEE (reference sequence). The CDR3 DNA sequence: TGTGCCAGCAGCCCACGCTCAGGGAACTCCGGGACTCGGTACTTC. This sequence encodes CASSPRSGNSGTRYF.

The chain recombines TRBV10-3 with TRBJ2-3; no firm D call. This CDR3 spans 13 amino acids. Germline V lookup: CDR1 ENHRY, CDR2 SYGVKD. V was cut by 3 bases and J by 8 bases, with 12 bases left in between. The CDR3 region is CAISETATGTQYF. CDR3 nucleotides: TGTGCCATCAGTGAAACAGCGACCGGTACGCAGTATTTT.

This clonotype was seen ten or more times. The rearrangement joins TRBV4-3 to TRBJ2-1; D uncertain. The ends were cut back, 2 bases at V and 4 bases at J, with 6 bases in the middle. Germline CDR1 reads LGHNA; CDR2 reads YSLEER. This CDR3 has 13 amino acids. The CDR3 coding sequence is TGCGCCAGCAGCCAACTCGGGTACAATGAGCAGTTCTTC. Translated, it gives CASSQLGYNEQFF.

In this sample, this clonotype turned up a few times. The CDR3 sequence: CASSERGVSRDGNQPQHF. CDR3 DNA sequence: TGTGCCAGCAGTGAACGGGGTGTTAGCAGGGATGGCAATCAGCCCCAGCATTTT. V and J are TRBV2 and TRBJ1-5, with D perhaps TRBD1 (5 bases). The germline V gene has CDR1 SNHLY and CDR2 FYNNEI. The CDR3 length is 18 residues. The V gene lost 2 bases and the J gene lost 2 bases, with 19 bases spanning the gap. Full variable domain (rest looked up from reference TRBV2 and TRBJ1-5): EPEVTQTPSHQVTQMGQEVILRCVPISNHLYFYWYRQILGQKVEFLVSFYNNEISEKSEIFDDQFSVERPDGSNFTLKIRSTKLEDSAMYFCASSERGVSRDGNQPQHFGDGTRLSIL.

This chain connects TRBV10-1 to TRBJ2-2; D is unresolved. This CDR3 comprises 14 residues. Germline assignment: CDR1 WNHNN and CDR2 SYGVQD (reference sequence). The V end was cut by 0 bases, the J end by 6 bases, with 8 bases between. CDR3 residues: CASSESYRAGELFF. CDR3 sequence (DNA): TGCGCCAGCAGTGAGTCATATAGAGCCGGGGAGCTGTTTTTT.

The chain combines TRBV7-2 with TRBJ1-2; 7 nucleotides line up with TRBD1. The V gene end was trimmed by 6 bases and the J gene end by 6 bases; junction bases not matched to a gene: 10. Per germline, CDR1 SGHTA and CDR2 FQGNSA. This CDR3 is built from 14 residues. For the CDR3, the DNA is TGTGCCAGCAGATGGGGACAGAGTATTAATGGCTACACCTTC. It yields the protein CASRWGQSINGYTF. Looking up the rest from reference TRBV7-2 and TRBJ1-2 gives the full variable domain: GAGVSQSPSNKVTEKGKDVELRCDPISGHTALYWYRQSLGQGLEFLIYFQGNSAPDKSGLPSDRFSAERTGGSVSTLTIQRTQQEDSAVYLCASRWGQSINGYTFGSGTRLTVV.

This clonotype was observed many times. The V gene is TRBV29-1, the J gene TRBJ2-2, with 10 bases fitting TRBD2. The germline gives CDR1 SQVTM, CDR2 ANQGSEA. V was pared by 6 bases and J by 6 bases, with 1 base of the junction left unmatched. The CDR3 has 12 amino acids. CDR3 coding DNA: TGCAGCGTGAGCGGGGGGGCCGGGGAGCTGTTTTTT. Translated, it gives CSVSGGAGELFF.

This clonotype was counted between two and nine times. The CDR3 is CSARPRPGRGYTDTQYF. The CDR3 coding sequence is TGCAGTGCTAGACCCCGGCCAGGACGGGGCTACACAGATACGCAGTATTTT. The V gene is TRBV20-1, the J gene TRBJ2-3; the D call may be TRBD1 or TRBD2 (5 bases each). The V gene lost 2 bases and the J gene lost 2 bases, with 20 bases spanning the gap. Germline V gene sequence: CDR1 DFQATT, CDR2 SNEGSKA (reference sequence). The CDR3 has 17 residues.

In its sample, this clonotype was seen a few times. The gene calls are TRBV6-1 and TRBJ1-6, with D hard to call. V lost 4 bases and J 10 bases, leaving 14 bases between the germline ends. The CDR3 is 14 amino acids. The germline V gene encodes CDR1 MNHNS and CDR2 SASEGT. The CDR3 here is CASSARNRWSPLHF. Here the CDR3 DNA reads TGTGCCAGCAGTGCAAGGAATCGGTGGTCACCCCTCCACTTT.

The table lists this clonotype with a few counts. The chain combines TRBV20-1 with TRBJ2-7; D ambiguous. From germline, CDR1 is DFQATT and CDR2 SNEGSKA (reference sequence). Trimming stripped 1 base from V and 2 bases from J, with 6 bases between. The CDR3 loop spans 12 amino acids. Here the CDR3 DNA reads TGCAGTGCTAGAGGCAACCCCTACGAGCAGTACTTC. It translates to CSARGNPYEQYF.

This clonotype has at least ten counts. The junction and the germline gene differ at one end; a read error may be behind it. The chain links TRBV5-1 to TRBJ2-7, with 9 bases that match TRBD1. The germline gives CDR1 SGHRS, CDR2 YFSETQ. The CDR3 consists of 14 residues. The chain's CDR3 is CASSRGQGTYEQYF. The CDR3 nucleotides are TGTGCCAGCAGCCGTGGACAGGGGACCTACGAGCAGTACTTC.

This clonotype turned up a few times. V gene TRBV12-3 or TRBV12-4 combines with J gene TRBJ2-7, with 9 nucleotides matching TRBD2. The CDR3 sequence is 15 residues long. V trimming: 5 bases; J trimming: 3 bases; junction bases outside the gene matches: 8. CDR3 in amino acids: CASSRTSGRIYEQYF. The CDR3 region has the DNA TGTGCCAGCAGTCGTACTAGCGGGCGGATCTACGAGCAGTACTTC.

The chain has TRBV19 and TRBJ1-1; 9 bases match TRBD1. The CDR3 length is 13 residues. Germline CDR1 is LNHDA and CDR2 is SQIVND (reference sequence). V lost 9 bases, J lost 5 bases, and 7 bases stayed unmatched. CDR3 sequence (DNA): TGTGCCAGCCAATTCGGACAGGGGACTGAAGCTTTCTTT. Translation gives CASQFGQGTEAFF.

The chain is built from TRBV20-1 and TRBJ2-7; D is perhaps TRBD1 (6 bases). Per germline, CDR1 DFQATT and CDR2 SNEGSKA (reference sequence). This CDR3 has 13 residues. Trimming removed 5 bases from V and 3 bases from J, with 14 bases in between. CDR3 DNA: TGCAGTGCTGAGGACAGATTCGACTACGAGCAGTACTTC. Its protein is CSAEDRFDYEQYF.

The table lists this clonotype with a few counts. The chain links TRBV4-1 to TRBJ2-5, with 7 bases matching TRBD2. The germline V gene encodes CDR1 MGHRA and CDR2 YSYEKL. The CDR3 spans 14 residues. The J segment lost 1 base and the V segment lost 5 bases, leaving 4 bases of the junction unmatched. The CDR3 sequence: CASSAREVQETQYF. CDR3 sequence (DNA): TGCGCCAGCAGCGCCCGGGAGGTCCAAGAGACCCAGTACTTC.

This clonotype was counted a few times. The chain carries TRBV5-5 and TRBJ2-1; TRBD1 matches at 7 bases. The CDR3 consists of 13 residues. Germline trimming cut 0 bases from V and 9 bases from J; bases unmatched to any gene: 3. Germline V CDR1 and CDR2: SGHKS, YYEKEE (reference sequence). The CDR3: CASSLAPGGEQFF. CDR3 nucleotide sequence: TGTGCCAGCAGCTTGGCCCCAGGGGGTGAGCAGTTCTTC. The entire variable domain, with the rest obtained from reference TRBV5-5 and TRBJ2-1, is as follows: DAGVTQSPTHLIKTRGQQVTLRCSPISGHKSVSWYQQVLGQGPQFIFQYYEKEERGRGNFPDRFSARQFPNYSSELNVNALLLGDSALYLCASSLAPGGEQFFGPGTRLTVL.

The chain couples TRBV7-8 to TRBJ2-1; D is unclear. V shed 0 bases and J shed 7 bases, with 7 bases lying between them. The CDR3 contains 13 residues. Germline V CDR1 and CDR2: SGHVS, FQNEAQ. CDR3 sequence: CASSLARRNEQFF. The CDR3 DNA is TGTGCCAGCAGCTTAGCCCGGCGGAATGAGCAGTTCTTC.

The CDR3 is CAWSVSNEQFF. The CDR3 DNA follows: TGTGCCTGGAGTGTTTCCAATGAGCAGTTCTTC. The chain combines TRBV30 with TRBJ2-1; D is ambiguous. Trimming pared 0 bases from V and 6 bases from J, leaving 3 bases between. Germline-derived CDR1 and CDR2 are GTSNPN and SVGIG (reference sequence). CDR3 size: 11 residues.

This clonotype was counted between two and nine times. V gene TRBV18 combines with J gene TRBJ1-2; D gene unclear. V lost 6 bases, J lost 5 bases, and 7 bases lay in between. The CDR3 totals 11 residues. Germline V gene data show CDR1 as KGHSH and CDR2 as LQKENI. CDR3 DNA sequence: TGTGCCAGCTCCGGTCGATATGGCTACACCTTC. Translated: CASSGRYGYTF.

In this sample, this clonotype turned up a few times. Written as DNA, the CDR3 is TGCAGTGCTACTAAAGCCAAAAACATTCAGTACTTC. This translates into CSATKAKNIQYF. The V call is TRBV20-1, the J call TRBJ2-4; D gene uncertain. CDR1 is DFQATT, CDR2 SNEGSKA, per germline (reference sequence). V was trimmed by 4 bases and J by 0 bases, leaving 4 bases between them. The CDR3 is made up of 12 amino acids.

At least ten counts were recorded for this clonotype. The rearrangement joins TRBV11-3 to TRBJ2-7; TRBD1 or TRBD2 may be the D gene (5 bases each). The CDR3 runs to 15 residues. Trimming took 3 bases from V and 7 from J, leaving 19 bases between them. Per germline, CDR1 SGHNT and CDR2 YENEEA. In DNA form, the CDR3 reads TGTGCCAGCAGCTTGAGTGGGACCCTGTCGGGGGAGCAGTACTTC. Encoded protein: CASSLSGTLSGEQYF.